Listed here is a single TCR beta chain. Separate from the approximately 700-subject first cohort was the approximately 110-subject validation cohort, to which the donors belonged. The data were taken from a study of cytomegalovirus exposure and HLA in healthy donors. Repertoires were generated with immunoSEQ multiplex PCR, while TCRdb's copy carries only in-frame clones and drops some. This sample has over 110,000 clones, with approximately 87% found just once. With V trimmed by 5 bases and J by 1 base, 5 bases remained unmatched. The length of the CDR3 is 16 residues. Per germline, CDR1 SGHDT and CDR2 YYEEEE.

Sequencing used PBMCs. This sequence joins TRBV5-6 and TRBJ2-7; 14 nucleotides align to TRBD2. The source of this sequence is a man younger than 35 in good health and CMV-seronegative. The CDR3 sequence: CASSWGLAGASYEQYF. Written as DNA, the CDR3 is TGTGCCAGCAGTTGGGGACTAGCGGGGGCTTCCTACGAGCAGTACTTC.